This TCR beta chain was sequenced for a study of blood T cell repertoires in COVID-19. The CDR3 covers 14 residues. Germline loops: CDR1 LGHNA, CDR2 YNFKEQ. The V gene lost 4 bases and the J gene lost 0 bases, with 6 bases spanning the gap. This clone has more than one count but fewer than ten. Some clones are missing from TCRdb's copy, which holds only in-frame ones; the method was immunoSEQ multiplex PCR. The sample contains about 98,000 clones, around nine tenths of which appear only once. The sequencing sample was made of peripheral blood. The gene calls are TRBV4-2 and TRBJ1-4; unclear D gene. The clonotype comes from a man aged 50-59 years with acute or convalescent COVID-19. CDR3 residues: CASSPIATNEKLFF. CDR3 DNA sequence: TGTGCCAGCAGCCCTATTGCAACTAATGAAAAACTGTTTTTT.